A single sample is the source of the 15 T cell receptor beta chains below, sequenced in a study of blood T cell repertoires in COVID-19. The method was immunoSEQ multiplex PCR; TCRdb's version includes in-frame clones alone and lacks a portion of them. The sample holds 230,000 or so clones; roughly 90% are singletons and the top ten take approximately 2.1%. Sequencing was performed on peripheral blood. The receptors here all came from a woman aged 55-69 years with COVID-19, enrolled during active disease.

The rearrangement links TRBV6-5 to TRBJ2-3; D possibly corresponds to TRBD2 (6 bases). The V and J ends lost 5 bases and 8 bases respectively, with 20 bases between them. There are 15 residues in the CDR3. Germline lookup yields CDR1 MNHEY and CDR2 SVGAGI. CDR3 amino acids: CASSPGTPSPGTQYF. The DNA for the CDR3 is TGTGCCAGCAGTCCCGGGACTCCATCCCCCGGTACGCAGTATTTT.

V is TRBV7-7 and J is TRBJ2-1, with 13 bases that match TRBD2. The CDR3 runs 17 residues. Germline assignment: CDR1 SSHAT and CDR2 FNYEAQ (reference sequence). The J segment lost 0 bases and the V segment lost 5 bases, leaving 4 bases of the junction unmatched. The CDR3 coding sequence is TGTGCCAGCAGCGGACTAGCGGGGGCTAGCTCCTACAATGAGCAGTTCTTC. Translating it yields CASSGLAGASSYNEQFF.

CDR3 nucleotides: TGTGCCAGCAAATTCCCTGCGGCGGGGAACGACGAGCAGTACTTC. Translation: CASKFPAAGNDEQYF. The gene calls are TRBV28 and TRBJ2-7; D may be TRBD2 (6 bases). Trimming stripped 7 bases from V and 5 bases from J, with 21 bases between. The CDR3 sequence is 15 residues long. Germline V CDR1 and CDR2: MDHEN, SYDVKM.

The chain joins TRBV12-5 to TRBJ1-1; no definite D call. Germline V lookup: CDR1 LGHNT, CDR2 FRNRAP. The CDR3 has 16 residues. With 5 bases removed from V and 3 bases from J, the gap between germline ends came to 19 bases. CDR3 protein: CASGAPQGRVDTEAFF. The CDR3 DNA reads TGTGCTAGTGGTGCCCCCCAAGGGAGGGTCGACACTGAAGCTTTCTTT.

The rearrangement uses TRBV27 and TRBJ1-6; a weak D match, TRBD1 (6 bases). V was pared by 6 bases and J by 7 bases, with 19 bases between. The germline V gene has CDR1 MNHEY and CDR2 SMNVEV (reference sequence). CDR3 size: 16 residues. The CDR3 bases are TGTGCCAGCAGGGACGGACAGCGGCACCGAAATTCACCCCTCCACTTT. This encodes CASRDGQRHRNSPLHF.

The V call is TRBV25-1, the J call TRBJ1-1; D ambiguous. Germline V gene data show CDR1 as MGHDK and CDR2 as SYGVNS. Trimming cost V 5 bases and J 2 bases, with 9 bases left between them. The length of the CDR3 is 13 residues. The CDR3 is CASSWETNTEAFF. The CDR3 nucleotides are TGTGCCAGCAGTTGGGAGACCAACACTGAAGCTTTCTTT.

Remarks on this clone: One end of the junction varies from germline; a read error may be responsible. The J gene is TRBJ2-7, the V gene TRBV6-1; perhaps TRBD1 as D (6 bases). CDR3 size: 13 residues. Germline lookup yields CDR1 MNHNS and CDR2 SASEGT. DNA for the CDR3: TGTGCCAGCAGAGAAGCCCACAGGGACGAGCAGTACTTC. As protein: CASREAHRDEQYF.

The J gene is TRBJ2-2, the V gene TRBV2; maybe TRBD1 (6 bases). V was pared by 5 bases and J by 4 bases, with 14 bases between. The CDR3 runs 15 residues. CDR1 SNHLY and CDR2 FYNNEI come from the germline V gene. Here the CDR3 reads CASSRQASGTGELFF. Here the CDR3 DNA reads TGTGCCAGCAGTAGACAGGCCTCGGGCACCGGGGAGCTGTTTTTT.

V gene TRBV6-5 combines with J gene TRBJ2-2, with 7 bases that match TRBD2. CDR1 and CDR2 from the germline V gene are MNHEY and SVGAGI. The CDR3 has 14 residues. V shed 6 bases and J 4 bases; nucleotides not matched to a gene: 5. CDR3 coding DNA: TGTGCCAGCAGCCCGGGGGAGGGCACCGGGGAGCTGTTTTTT. Amino acids: CASSPGEGTGELFF.

V gene TRBV5-4 combines with J gene TRBJ1-2; no clear D gene. Germline V lookup: CDR1 SGHNT, CDR2 YYREEE (reference sequence). CDR3 size: 16 residues. Trimming left V 4 bases short and J 0 bases short, with 16 bases between. The DNA of the CDR3 is TGTGCCAGCAGCCATCAAAACAGCCCAGCTAACTATGGCTACACCTTC. This gives the protein CASSHQNSPANYGYTF. Supplemented by reference TRBV5-4 and TRBJ1-2, the full variable domain reads ETGVTQSPTHLIKTRGQQVTLRCSSQSGHNTVSWYQQALGQGPQFIFQYYREEENGRGNFPPRFSGLQFPNYSSELNVNALELDDSALYLCASSHQNSPANYGYTFGSGTRLTVV.

The gene calls are TRBV7-9 and TRBJ1-3; 7 bases fit TRBD1. CDR3 length: 15 amino acids. Germline V gene sequence: CDR1 SEHNR, CDR2 FQNEAQ (reference sequence). The ends lost 5 bases at V and 4 bases at J; junction bases unmatched: 8. CDR3 loop: CASSALTGTGNTIYF. DNA of the CDR3: TGTGCCAGCAGCGCCCTGACAGGGACCGGAAACACCATATATTTT.

The rearrangement uses TRBV9 and TRBJ2-3; 12 bases fit TRBD1. The CDR3 runs to 17 residues. CDR1 and CDR2 (germline): SGDLS, YYNGEE. V shed 0 bases, J shed 3 bases, and the junction held 5 bases outside the gene matches. The CDR3 nucleotides are TGTGCCAGCAGCGTAGTCGGGACAGGGGGCGGGACAGATACGCAGTATTTT. Amino acids: CASSVVGTGGGTDTQYF.

The chain uses TRBV3-1 (or the pseudogene TRBV3-2) and TRBJ2-6; 7 nucleotides match TRBD1. This CDR3 is built from 16 residues. Germline V gene data show CDR1 as LGHDT and CDR2 as YNNKEL (reference sequence). V shed 2 bases, J shed 2 bases, and the junction held 3 bases outside the gene matches. CDR3 in amino acids: CASSQQTGAGANVLTF. In DNA form, the CDR3 reads TGTGCCAGCAGCCAACAAACAGGGGCTGGGGCCAACGTCCTGACTTTC.

The V call is TRBV7-8, the J call TRBJ1-2; D call uncertain. The CDR3 spans 13 residues. Germline V gene sequence: CDR1 SGHVS, CDR2 FQNEAQ. The germline V and J ends were trimmed by 5 bases and 5 bases, with 12 bases remaining between them. CDR3 nucleotide sequence: TGTGCCAGCAGCCGTTCCGGGATTTATGGCTACACCTTC. It yields the protein CASSRSGIYGYTF.

The chain carries TRBV3-1 (or the pseudogene TRBV3-2) and TRBJ2-7; 9 bases are shared with TRBD2. The ends lost 4 bases at V and 3 bases at J; junction bases unmatched: 4. The CDR3 runs 14 residues. The germline V gene has CDR1 LGHDT and CDR2 YNNKEL (reference sequence). The CDR3 sequence: CASSLAGGDYEQYF. CDR3 DNA sequence: TGTGCCAGCAGCCTGGCGGGAGGGGACTACGAGCAGTACTTC.